The 28 T cell receptor beta chains below all came from one sample that was sequenced in a study of beta chain features in type 1 diabetes. The entirety of the isolated RNA underwent reverse transcription, so expressed TCRB transcripts were sequenced. Data came from immunoSEQ multiplex PCR; TCRdb stores just in-frame clones and leaves some out. The sample carries around 290,000 clones, under 8.5% recorded once. Sample: central memory CD4+ T cells from blood. The receptors stem from a woman under 30 in good health.

Only a few counts were recorded for this clone. This sequence joins TRBV25-1 and TRBJ1-2, with 7 bases that match TRBD1. V shed 4 bases and J 0 bases; nucleotides not matched to a gene: 5. Germline CDR1 and CDR2: MGHDK and SYGVNS. The CDR3 spans 15 residues. Here the CDR3 reads CASSVPGQSNYGYTF. In DNA, the CDR3 is TGTGCCAGCAGTGTCCCGGGACAGTCTAACTATGGCTACACCTTC.

The table lists this clone with many counts. The chain uses TRBV7-8 and TRBJ2-1; weak D call: TRBD1 (6 bases). In germline, CDR1 is SGHVS, CDR2 FQNEAQ. V lost 3 bases and J 4 bases, leaving 7 bases between the germline ends. CDR3 length equals 13 residues. The CDR3 DNA follows: TGTGCCAGCAGCTTTCAGGGGTACAATGAGCAGTTCTTC. Its protein is CASSFQGYNEQFF.

This clone was observed a handful of times. This chain uses TRBV7-9 with TRBJ1-4; TRBD1 matches 7 bases. Germline assignment: CDR1 SEHNR and CDR2 FQNEAQ (reference sequence). V trimming: 5 bases; J trimming: 0 bases; junction bases outside the gene matches: 9. The CDR3 is made up of 17 amino acids. The CDR3 coding sequence is TGTGCCAGCAGCAAAACACAGGGGCCGACAACTAATGAAAAACTGTTTTTT. Protein sequence: CASSKTQGPTTNEKLFF.

The chain employs TRBV7-2 and TRBJ2-7; D remains ambiguous. Trimming cost V 7 bases and J 0 bases, with 10 bases left between them. Germline V gives CDR1 SGHTA, CDR2 FQGNSA. CDR3 length equals 13 residues. In nucleotides, the CDR3 is TGTGCCAGCACCCGGCCGGGCTCCTACGAGCAGTACGTC. This translates into CASTRPGSYEQYV.

This clone occurred a few times. This specimen includes other DNA sequences encoding the same CDR3. The chain links TRBV7-2 to TRBJ2-1; D unclear. Per the germline V gene, CDR1 is SGHTA and CDR2 is FQGNSA. The CDR3 loop spans 12 amino acids. V lost 3 bases to trimming and J lost 8 bases, with 8 bases between them. CDR3: CASSFSRDEQFF. The CDR3 region has the DNA TGTGCCAGCAGCTTTTCGAGAGATGAGCAGTTCTTC.

A remark on this clone: The sample contains more than one DNA sequence encoding this CDR3. This chain links TRBV18 with TRBJ2-5; D not certain. The V gene's germline CDR1 is KGHSH and CDR2 LQKENI. The CDR3 spans 14 residues. V lost 0 bases, J lost 1 base, and 6 bases lay in between. CDR3 sequence: CASSPPSPQETQYF. DNA for the CDR3: TGTGCCAGCTCACCACCAAGCCCCCAAGAGACCCAGTACTTC.

In this sample, this clone turned up a few times. The chain couples TRBV4-1 to TRBJ2-5; TRBD1 might be the D (5 bases). The V gene lost 2 bases and the J gene lost 4 bases, with 20 bases spanning the gap. Per germline, CDR1 MGHRA and CDR2 YSYEKL. The CDR3 totals 17 residues. The CDR3: CASSQPLVRGGRETQYF. The CDR3, as DNA: TGCGCCAGCAGCCAACCTCTTGTTAGGGGCGGTCGAGAGACCCAGTACTTC.

The J gene is TRBJ1-1, the V gene TRBV29-1; TRBD1 matches at 8 bases. CDR1 is SQVTM, CDR2 ANQGSEA, per germline. CDR3 size: 15 residues. V gave up 1 base and J gave up 5 bases; unmatched junction bases: 9. In nucleotides, the CDR3 is TGCAGCGTTGAAGGACCGACAGGGGCTGCAACTGAAGCTTTCTTT. It codes for CSVEGPTGAATEAFF.

This clone was found a few times. In DNA, the CDR3 is TGTGCCAGCAGCGCCCCCCCCGGGGAGCTGTTTTTT. Translating it yields CASSAPPGELFF. The J gene is TRBJ2-2, the V gene TRBV7-3; D call uncertain. Germline values: CDR1 SGHTA, CDR2 FQGTGA. There are 12 residues in the CDR3. Trimming removed 5 bases at V and 6 bases at J, with 7 bases between.

This clone appeared a few times. The rearrangement joins TRBV9 to TRBJ1-1; a possible D gene is TRBD1 (5 bases). CDR1 and CDR2 (germline): SGDLS, YYNGEE. This CDR3 comprises 15 residues. V gave up 4 bases and J gave up 0 bases, with 13 bases separating them. CDR3 DNA: TGTGCCAGCAGCCCCCTCGGGGGAATGAACACTGAAGCTTTCTTT. Its protein is CASSPLGGMNTEAFF.

The genes are TRBV9 and TRBJ2-7, with D unclear. Trimming shortened V by 0 bases and J by 3 bases, and 22 bases separated the two germline ends. The CDR3 sequence is 18 residues long. Germline CDR1 is SGDLS and CDR2 is YYNGEE. The CDR3 DNA sequence: TGTGCCAGCAGCGTAGGGGCCCGTTTCTGGACGCCCGGCTACGAGCAGTACTTC. Translating it yields CASSVGARFWTPGYEQYF.

This clone has at least ten counts. This chain uses TRBV5-5 with TRBJ1-3; D not certain. This CDR3 region has 15 residues. The V and J ends lost 0 bases and 3 bases respectively, with 10 bases between them. From germline, CDR1 is SGHKS and CDR2 YYEKEE (reference sequence). The CDR3 coding sequence is TGTGCCAGCAGCTTGGAAGTGGCGAGTGGAAACACCATATATTTT. Encoded protein: CASSLEVASGNTIYF.

This clone is classed as medium-sized. The chain uses TRBV11-3 and TRBJ2-3; no clear D. V dropped 2 bases and J dropped 10 bases, with 10 bases sitting between them. The CDR3 has 12 residues. CDR1 and CDR2 from the germline V gene are SGHNT and YENEEA. The CDR3 is CASSLPTLPQYF. CDR3 coding DNA: TGTGCCAGCAGCTTACCGACCCTTCCGCAGTATTTT.

This clone showed up just a few times. The CDR3 is CASSLGSGGQDTQYF. The CDR3 nucleotides are TGTGCCAGCAGCTTGGGTAGCGGGGGCCAAGATACGCAGTATTTT. The chain combines TRBV7-9 with TRBJ2-3; 9 nucleotides agree with TRBD2. Germline trimming cut 3 bases from V and 5 bases from J; bases unmatched to any gene: 6. Germline V gene sequence: CDR1 SEHNR, CDR2 FQNEAQ (reference sequence). This CDR3 has 15 amino acids. Supplemented by reference TRBV7-9 and TRBJ2-3, the full variable domain reads DTGVSQNPRHKITKRGQNVTFRCDPISEHNRLYWYRQTLGQGPEFLTYFQNEAQLEKSRLLSDRFSAERPKGSFSTLEIQRTEQGDSAMYLCASSLGSGGQDTQYFGPGTRLTVL.

The sample holds a few counts of this clone. This chain links TRBV30 with TRBJ1-3; D remains unclear. CDR3 length: 14 residues. In germline, CDR1 is GTSNPN, CDR2 SVGIG (reference sequence). V was shortened by 0 bases and J by 0 bases, with 6 bases between the two germline ends. In DNA form, the CDR3 reads TGTGCCTGGAGTGTCAGCAGCTCTGGAAACACCATATATTTT. This encodes CAWSVSSSGNTIYF.

This clone was found a few times. The chain carries TRBV14 and TRBJ1-2; D is ambiguous. Trimming left V 4 bases short and J 9 bases short, with 15 bases between. The V gene's germline CDR1 is SGHDN and CDR2 FVKESK. The CDR3 extends over 13 amino acids. CDR3 region: CASSPREGERYTF. CDR3 bases: TGTGCCAGCAGCCCTAGGGAGGGCGAGCGCTACACCTTC.

This clone was counted only a few times. The CDR3 DNA reads TGTGCCAGCTCATACAGGGGTGGCCAAAACATTCAGTACTTC. It yields the protein CASSYRGGQNIQYF. V and J are TRBV18 and TRBJ2-4; 7 positions match TRBD1. The CDR3 length is 14 residues. Trimming cost V 5 bases and J 5 bases; bases outside gene matches: 6. Germline V CDR1 and CDR2: KGHSH, LQKENI. Together with reference TRBV18 and TRBJ2-4, the CDR3 gives the full variable domain: NAGVMQNPRHLVRRRGQEARLRCSPMKGHSHVYWYRQLPEEGLKFMVYLQKENIIDESGMPKERFSAEFPKEGPSILRIQQVVRGDSAAYFCASSYRGGQNIQYFGAGTRLSVL.

The J gene is TRBJ1-2, the V gene TRBV7-2; possibly TRBD1 for D (6 bases). Germline V lookup: CDR1 SGHTA, CDR2 FQGNSA. V lost 2 bases and J 5 bases, leaving 12 bases between the germline ends. This CDR3 has 14 amino acids. CDR3 region: CASSLSPQGYGYTF. CDR3 sequence (DNA): TGTGCCAGCAGCTTATCCCCACAGGGATATGGCTACACCTTC.

The sample holds many counts of this clone. The same CDR3 is also encoded by other DNA sequences in this sample. The rearrangement joins TRBV7-2 to TRBJ1-1; D is perhaps TRBD1 (6 bases). Looked up from germline, CDR1 is SGHTA and CDR2 is FQGNSA. CDR3 length: 14 amino acids. V dropped 4 bases and J dropped 2 bases, with 11 bases sitting between them. The CDR3, as DNA: TGTGCCAGCAGCTCCCAGGGGCGAAACACTGAAGCTTTCTTT. Protein product: CASSSQGRNTEAFF. Variable domain in full (rest from reference TRBV7-2 and TRBJ1-1): GAGVSQSPSNKVTEKGKDVELRCDPISGHTALYWYRQSLGQGLEFLIYFQGNSAPDKSGLPSDRFSAERTGGSVSTLTIQRTQQEDSAVYLCASSSQGRNTEAFFGQGTRLTVV.

The chain links TRBV5-1 to TRBJ2-3; D is undetermined. With 5 bases removed from V and 2 bases from J, the gap between germline ends came to 6 bases. This CDR3 contains 12 residues. Germline-derived CDR1 and CDR2 are SGHRS and YFSETQ. The CDR3 DNA sequence: TGCGCCAGCAGGGGGTACACAGATACGCAGTATTTT. Translating it yields CASRGYTDTQYF. The full variable domain, its missing parts supplied by reference TRBV5-1 and TRBJ2-3, is KAGVTQTPRYLIKTRGQQVTLSCSPISGHRSVSWYQQTPGQGLQFLFEYFSETQRNKGNFPGRFSGRQFSNSRSEMNVSTLELGDSALYLCASRGYTDTQYFGPGTRLTVL.

The chain is built from TRBV7-2 and TRBJ1-1; D may be TRBD1 (5 bases). Germline CDR1 is SGHTA and CDR2 is FQGNSA. With 2 bases removed from V and 6 bases from J, the gap between germline ends came to 16 bases. This CDR3 spans 15 amino acids. CDR3 nucleotides: TGTGCCAGCAGCTTACTAGGGGCCGGGAGGGCTGAAGCTTTCTTT. Amino acids: CASSLLGAGRAEAFF.

V and J are TRBV9 and TRBJ2-5, with a tentative D call TRBD1 (6 bases). Germline loops: CDR1 SGDLS, CDR2 YYNGEE. The CDR3 is made up of 15 amino acids. Trimming removed 3 bases at V and 2 bases at J, with 14 bases between. CDR3 DNA sequence: TGTGCCAGCAGCGCCCAGGGGTGGGGGCAAGAGACCCAGTACTTC. Amino acid sequence: CASSAQGWGQETQYF.

The V gene is TRBV30, the J gene TRBJ2-2, with a possible D match to TRBD2 (5 bases). The CDR3 runs 13 residues. Trimming removed 4 bases at V and 4 bases at J, with 10 bases between. Germline values: CDR1 GTSNPN, CDR2 SVGIG (reference sequence). The CDR3 bases are TGTGCCTGGAAACTAGAAGGCACCGGGGAGCTGTTTTTT. Protein product: CAWKLEGTGELFF. The full variable domain, rest sourced from reference TRBV30 and TRBJ2-2, is SQTIHQWPATLVQPVGSPLSLECTVEGTSNPNLYWYRQAAGRGLQLLFYSVGIGQISSEVPQNLSASRPQDRQFILSSKKLLLSDSGFYLCAWKLEGTGELFFGEGSRLTVL.

This clone was seen more than once but under ten times. The rearrangement joins TRBV11-3 to TRBJ2-5; weak D call: TRBD1 (6 bases). The CDR3 has 15 residues. The germline CDR1 and CDR2 sequences are SGHNT and YENEEA. Between the trimmed V and J ends, which lost 1 base and 4 bases, there was a span of 13 bases. For the CDR3, the DNA is TGTGCCAGCAGCTTAGGAGGCAGGGGAGTAGAGACCCAGTACTTC. This gives the protein CASSLGGRGVETQYF.

A few counts support this clone. J is TRBJ1-6 and V is TRBV9, with TRBD1 matching 7 bases. Germline loops: CDR1 SGDLS, CDR2 YYNGEE. The CDR3 extends over 16 amino acids. With 4 bases clipped from V and 4 bases from J, the junction kept 8 bases outside the gene matches. The CDR3 sequence: CASSQASDRYNSPLHF. Here the CDR3 DNA reads TGTGCCAGCAGCCAAGCATCGGACAGGTATAATTCACCCCTCCACTTT.

This clone has only a few counts. The rearrangement joins TRBV5-1 to TRBJ2-5; D is unresolved. This CDR3 contains 14 residues. Trimming removed 5 bases at V and 1 base at J, with 12 bases between. Germline CDR1 and CDR2: SGHRS and YFSETQ. The CDR3 reads CASSAGGSQETQYF. For the CDR3, the DNA is TGCGCCAGCAGTGCCGGTGGCTCCCAAGAGACCCAGTACTTC.

The chain combines TRBV29-1 with TRBJ2-3, with D possibly TRBD2 on 6 matching bases. Germline V gives CDR1 SQVTM, CDR2 ANQGSEA. The CDR3 loop spans 13 amino acids. V lost 4 bases to trimming and J lost 4 bases, with 12 bases between them. The DNA for the CDR3 is TGCAGCGTTGGGTCGGGAGTGGCAGATACGCAGTATTTT. The encoded protein is CSVGSGVADTQYF.

There are a few counts of this clone. The J gene is TRBJ1-2, the V gene TRBV6-5; no firm D call. The CDR3 totals 12 residues. Looked up from germline, CDR1 is MNHEY and CDR2 is SVGAGI. V lost 5 bases, J lost 8 bases, and 12 bases lay in between. CDR3 sequence reads: CASSTSIGGYTF. In DNA form, the CDR3 reads TGTGCCAGCAGTACATCTATAGGGGGCTACACCTTC.